The 19 T cell receptor beta chains given below trace back to one sample, sequenced in a study of CD8+CD57+ T cells in acquired aplastic anemia. CDR3 and TCR beta VDJ profiling relied on genomic DNA as the template. TCRdb processed the reads anew with MiXCR; each CDR3 protein has one entry. The sample has just over 400,000 distinct CDR3 sequences, 65% to 75% seen once. Sequencing used sorted CD4+, CD8+, or CD8+CD57+ T cells (not recorded which) from PBMCs. These receptors all stem from a human donor in good health, serving as a control.

Comments on this clonotype: The germline gene is not matched at one end of the junction; a read error may be the cause. The chain uses TRBV10-3 and TRBJ2-3; either TRBD1 or TRBD2 may fit D (5 bases each). The CDR3 runs 14 residues. Germline lookup yields CDR1 ENHRY and CDR2 SYGVKD. The CDR3 loop is CASNLSGRTETQYF. The CDR3, as DNA: TGTGCCAGCAACTTGTCGGGGCGCACAGAGACGCAGTATTTT.

The chain joins TRBV11-3 to TRBJ1-1, with D possibly being TRBD1 (5 bases). Per germline, CDR1 SGHNT and CDR2 YENEEA. This CDR3 has 14 residues. Trimming pared 4 bases from V and 5 bases from J, leaving 14 bases between. In DNA form, the CDR3 reads TGTGCCAGCAGCTCACACGGGGGGGGGACTGAAGCTTTCTTT. Protein product: CASSSHGGGTEAFF.

On this clonotype: A junction end diverges from the germline sequence, so it may reflect a read error. The chain uses TRBV2 and TRBJ2-7, with a possible D match to TRBD2 (5 bases). The CDR3 totals 15 residues. Germline V gene lookup returns CDR1 SNHLY and CDR2 FYNNEI. The CDR3 spells CASSLRRTGGAELYF. CDR3 in DNA: TGTGCCAGCAGTTTGCGGAGGACTGGCGGAGCTGAGCTGTACTTC.

To note about this clonotype: A read error may produce the germline difference seen at one junction end. The chain uses TRBV7-3 and TRBJ1-2; D is perhaps TRBD1 (5 bases). The CDR3 loop spans 14 amino acids. Looked up from germline, CDR1 is SGHTA and CDR2 is FQGTGA. CDR3 DNA sequence: TGCGCCAGCAGCTTGGCGGCAGGGCGGGAAACCCACAACTTC. It codes for CASSLAAGRETHNF.

The chain recombines TRBV2 with TRBJ2-7; 8 bases line up with TRBD2. V shed 3 bases, J shed 3 bases, and the junction held 7 bases outside the gene matches. Germline CDR1 and CDR2: SNHLY and FYNNEI. The CDR3 is 15 residues long. The CDR3, as DNA: TGTGCCAGCAGTGACCCGGGGGGGAGCAACTACGAGCAGTACTTC. As protein: CASSDPGGSNYEQYF.

V gene TRBV10-2 combines with J gene TRBJ1-2; D is unresolved. CDR3 length: 14 amino acids. Germline CDR1 is WSHSY and CDR2 is SAAADI. Trimming took 2 bases from V and 10 from J, leaving 17 bases between them. The CDR3 sequence is CASSEEGRCDAYTF. The CDR3 bases are TGCGCCAGCAGTGAGGAGGGCAGATGTGATGCCTACACCTTC.

Only one count was recorded for this clonotype. DNA for the CDR3: TGTGCCAGCAGCTTATACGCCAGGGGTAGCAATCAGCCCCAGCATTTT. Protein sequence: CASSLYARGSNQPQHF. The rearrangement joins TRBV11-1 to TRBJ1-5; a possible D gene is TRBD1 (6 bases). Trimming shortened V by 2 bases and J by 0 bases, and 11 bases separated the two germline ends. Germline V gene lookup returns CDR1 SGHAT and CDR2 FQDESV (reference sequence). The CDR3 runs to 16 residues.

The rearrangement uses TRBV12-3 or TRBV12-4 and TRBJ2-3; 11 bases match TRBD2. Trimming removed 4 bases from V and 4 bases from J; junction bases left unmatched: 10. CDR3 length: 17 residues. For the CDR3, the DNA is TGTGCCAGCAGTTCACTAGCGGGGGCAAAAAGCCCAGATACGCAGTATTTT. This sequence encodes CASSSLAGAKSPDTQYF.

Regarding this clonotype: At one boundary the junction diverges from the germline segment, which might be a read error. This chain joins TRBV10-3 and TRBJ1-2; D is unclear. The CDR3 is made up of 13 amino acids. Germline CDR1 ENHRY, CDR2 SYGVKD. CDR3 in amino acids: CAISQPQDYDYTF. In nucleotides, the CDR3 is TGTGCCATCAGTCAACCCCAGGACTATGACTACACCTTC.

This clonotype was seen repeatedly, ten times or more. The V call is TRBV13, the J call TRBJ2-2; a weak D match, TRBD1 (6 bases). The CDR3 length is 18 residues. The germline CDR1 and CDR2 sequences are PRHDT and FYEKMQ (reference sequence). Trimming stripped 5 bases from V and 3 bases from J, with 22 bases between. CDR3 residues: CASSVLTSLRTDTGELFF. In nucleotides, the CDR3 is TGTGCCAGCAGCGTATTAACTTCCCTAAGGACAGACACCGGGGAGCTGTTTTTT. The whole variable domain, filled in from reference TRBV13 and TRBJ2-2, reads AAGVIQSPRHLIKEKRETATLKCYPIPRHDTVYWYQQGPGQDPQFLISFYEKMQSDKGSIPDRFSAQQFSDYHSELNMSSLELGDSALYFCASSVLTSLRTDTGELFFGEGSRLTVL.

This clonotype appeared a few times. As DNA, the CDR3 is TGTGCCAGCAGCGTAGGGGAGGGGCCCCAGCATTTT. Its translation: CASSVGEGPQHF. The chain links TRBV9 to TRBJ1-5; no definite D call. V was shortened by 0 bases and J by 9 bases, with 7 bases between the two germline ends. CDR1 is SGDLS and CDR2 is YYNGEE in the germline V gene. The CDR3 totals 12 residues.

The chain couples TRBV20-1 to TRBJ1-1, with 7 bases identical to TRBD1. Germline V gives CDR1 DFQATT, CDR2 SNEGSKA (reference sequence). The CDR3 extends over 20 amino acids. The V segment lost 3 bases and the J segment 3 bases; nucleotides outside the gene matches: 25. This CDR3 reads CSASRPGGRTAPGWYTEAFF. CDR3 coding DNA: TGCAGTGCTAGTAGGCCAGGGGGGCGGACAGCCCCCGGGTGGTACACTGAAGCTTTCTTT.

Many counts were recorded for this clonotype. This chain links TRBV5-5 with TRBJ2-3, with no clear D. Germline V gene data show CDR1 as SGHKS and CDR2 as YYEKEE (reference sequence). This CDR3 contains 15 residues. V gave up 2 bases and J gave up 1 base, with 11 bases separating them. The CDR3 spells CASSLLASGTDTQYF. CDR3 nucleotides: TGTGCCAGCAGCTTACTCGCGAGCGGCACAGATACGCAGTATTTT.

For this clonotype: Given the absence of the conserved phenylalanine or tryptophan at the CDR3 end, a read error is likely. The DNA is omitted, as the CDR3 cannot be located on it reliably, and the CDR3 follows TCRdb's listing. V usage is TRBV9 and J usage is TRBJ1-2; the table's D gene call, TRBD1, was not cross checked with the DNA. The germline gives CDR1 SGDLS, CDR2 YYNGEE. The CDR3 is 12 amino acids in total, end residues counted. The CDR3 loop reads CASSEGGQGANN.

As for this clonotype: No conserved phenylalanine or tryptophan is present at the end of the CDR3, so a read error is the likely explanation. The DNA is omitted, as the CDR3 cannot be located on it reliably, and the CDR3 follows TCRdb's listing. The chain couples TRBV7-2 to TRBJ2-7; the DNA was not used to check the table's D call, TRBD1. Germline values: CDR1 SGHTA, CDR2 FQGNSA. The CDR3 contains 10 residues when both ends are counted. CDR3 loop: CASKQGGNTI.

The V and J genes are TRBV19 and TRBJ1-5; D is perhaps TRBD1 (5 bases). CDR1 LNHDA and CDR2 SQIVND come from the germline V gene (reference sequence). This CDR3 has 13 amino acids. Trimming removed 5 bases from V and 4 bases from J, with 9 bases in between. The chain's CDR3 is CASSWDRNQPQHF. CDR3 sequence (DNA): TGTGCCAGTAGTTGGGACCGTAATCAGCCCCAGCATTTT.

This clonotype came up many times. The chain joins TRBV5-6 to TRBJ1-2; 7 nucleotides line up with TRBD1. CDR1 and CDR2 from the germline V gene are SGHDT and YYEEEE. The junction had 5 bases not matched to a gene; V was cut back by 4 bases and J by 5 bases. The CDR3 loop spans 13 amino acids. This chain's CDR3 is CASSEGTAYGYTF. Written as DNA, the CDR3 is TGTGCCAGCAGCGAAGGGACAGCTTATGGCTACACCTTC.

With respect to this clonotype: A read error may be the cause here, since a much bigger clone is one base away. The conserved phenylalanine or tryptophan normally closing the CDR3 is absent here, so this likely arose from a read error. The chain is built from TRBV6-1 and TRBJ2-7, with TRBD1 identical over 9 bases. Looked up from germline, CDR1 is MNHNS and CDR2 is SASEGT. V shed 5 bases and J 2 bases; nucleotides not matched to a gene: 7. The CDR3 length is 15 residues. CDR3 sequence (DNA): TGTGCCAGCAGTTACTCTGGACAGGGGACCTACGAGCAGTACCTC. The encoded protein is CASSYSGQGTYEQYL.

This clonotype was counted ten times or more. The chain recombines TRBV19 with TRBJ2-4; D is uncertain. This CDR3 region has 17 residues. V was clipped by 2 bases and J by 0 bases, with 14 bases between them. Germline loops: CDR1 LNHDA, CDR2 SQIVND (reference sequence). The CDR3 loop reads CASSIPYDSRAKNIQYF. The CDR3 DNA sequence: TGTGCCAGTAGTATACCATACGACTCCCGAGCCAAAAACATTCAGTACTTC.